This T cell receptor (beta chain) was identified during a study of CD8 T cells in ankylosing spondylitis. Overall study results and limits: Made up of about eight highly homologous variants, a TCR beta motif appeared characteristic of ankylosing spondylitis blood. Prior work had noted some motif variants in reactive arthritis blood and synovial fluid. Disease-linked clones displayed a CD8+ phenotype and appeared relatively rarely in peripheral blood. According to the report, clones linked to the disease were significantly enriched in matched synovial fluid samples taken from ankylosing spondylitis patients.

On this clonotype: The antigen remains undetermined.

A quantitative 5'-RACE method, one with molecular barcodes, was used to make TCR beta libraries. Each CDR3 protein is one row after TCRdb ran MiXCR on the 5' RACE reads. The data show roughly 700,000 distinct CDR3 sequences, about 20% seen once. The V gene lost 7 bases and the J gene lost 3 bases, with 12 bases spanning the gap. The CDR3 loop spans 13 amino acids. In germline, CDR1 is MNHNS, CDR2 SASEGT. The receptor comes from a male donor with ankylosing spondylitis. Material: blood, either unsorted or a sorted T cell fraction (not recorded which). V is TRBV6-1 and J is TRBJ2-5; D is uncertain. For the CDR3, the DNA is TGTGCCAGCAATGGTTTTGGGGAAGAGACCCAGTACTTC. Residues: CASNGFGEETQYF.